Below, 18 T cell receptor beta chains from the same sample are listed, as sequenced in a study of cytomegalovirus exposure and HLA in healthy donors. 60 Vbeta and 13 Jbeta primers were used in PCR. Generated by immunoSEQ multiplex PCR, the TCRdb table keeps only in-frame clones and is missing some. The sample lists around 200,000 clones, around 81% seen once, with 1.9% in the top ten. The sequenced material came from PBMCs. These receptors came from a man aged 25-40 years in good health and CMV-seronegative.

The chain carries TRBV9 and TRBJ2-3; 7 nucleotides match TRBD1. The V segment lost 4 bases and the J segment 4 bases; nucleotides outside the gene matches: 0. Germline V lookup: CDR1 SGDLS, CDR2 YYNGEE. The CDR3 covers 12 residues. This CDR3 is CASSRGPDTQYF. CDR3 sequence (DNA): TGTGCCAGCAGCAGGGGGCCAGATACGCAGTATTTT.

The chain carries TRBV20-1 and TRBJ2-5, with TRBD2 as a possible D gene (5 bases). This CDR3 region has 10 residues. Germline V gene data show CDR1 as DFQATT and CDR2 as SNEGSKA (reference sequence). Deletions cut 6 bases from V and 9 bases from J, with 11 bases between. The CDR3 spells CSAELVSQYF. The CDR3 DNA reads as TGCAGTGCAGAACTAGTCTCCCAGTACTTC.

The CDR3 region has the DNA TGCGCCAGCAGCCAGGTCGACACCGGGGAGCTGTTTTTT. This translates into CASSQVDTGELFF. V is TRBV5-1 and J is TRBJ2-2; D gene unclear. There are 13 residues in the CDR3. Trimming took off 4 bases at V and 3 bases at J, with 7 bases between the two ends. Germline loops: CDR1 SGHRS, CDR2 YFSETQ.

The chain combines TRBV5-1 with TRBJ2-1; tentative D call: TRBD2 (6 bases). Germline V gene lookup returns CDR1 SGHRS and CDR2 YFSETQ. Trimming stripped 4 bases from V and 8 bases from J, with 28 bases between. There are 18 residues in the CDR3. CDR3 DNA: TGCGCCAGCAGCCTCGGCGGGGCAGGGAACTTTGGGTACCATGAGCAGTTCTTC. This encodes CASSLGGAGNFGYHEQFF.

The chain combines TRBV6-1 with TRBJ2-5; TRBD1 matches at 9 bases. Germline trimming cut 11 bases from V and 4 bases from J; bases unmatched to any gene: 5. The germline V gene has CDR1 MNHNS and CDR2 SASEGT. This CDR3 spans 12 amino acids. This CDR3 reads CAGKTGGETQYF. CDR3 sequence (DNA): TGTGCCGGAAAGACAGGGGGAGAGACCCAGTACTTC.

The chain carries TRBV5-6 and TRBJ1-5; 11 positions agree with TRBD1. This CDR3 is 18 amino acids long. Germline V gene lookup returns CDR1 SGHDT and CDR2 YYEEEE. J gave up 0 bases and V 4 bases, and 9 bases lay outside the gene matches. The chain's CDR3 is CASSIRDRGSYSNQPQHF. Written as DNA, the CDR3 is TGTGCCAGCAGCATCCGGGACAGGGGGTCCTATAGCAATCAGCCCCAGCATTTT.

This chain's CDR3 is CASSWGLAGGPFVGELFF. Written as DNA, the CDR3 is TGCGCCAGCAGCTGGGGACTAGCGGGAGGGCCGTTTGTCGGGGAGCTGTTTTTT. The chain couples TRBV5-1 to TRBJ2-2; 16 bases map to TRBD2. J was trimmed by 7 bases and V by 3 bases; bases with no gene match: 9. Per germline, CDR1 SGHRS and CDR2 YFSETQ. This CDR3 has 18 residues.

The chain employs TRBV19 and TRBJ1-1, with D unresolved. The CDR3 loop spans 13 amino acids. Trimming cost V 5 bases and J 0 bases, with 7 bases left between them. Germline V gene sequence: CDR1 LNHDA, CDR2 SQIVND (reference sequence). The CDR3 DNA reads as TGTGCCAGTAGTGGACTCATGAACACTGAAGCTTTCTTT. Protein product: CASSGLMNTEAFF.

In regard to this clone: Different DNA sequences within this sample yield the same CDR3. V and J are TRBV5-1 and TRBJ2-2; 8 bases map to TRBD1. J was trimmed by 4 bases and V by 4 bases; bases with no gene match: 6. The CDR3 runs 15 residues. Germline V lookup: CDR1 SGHRS, CDR2 YFSETQ. CDR3 coding DNA: TGCGCCAGCAGCATCCAGGGGGCCGGCACCGGGGAGCTGTTTTTT. This sequence encodes CASSIQGAGTGELFF.

Details on this clone: Different DNA sequences within this sample yield the same CDR3. V and J are TRBV9 and TRBJ1-1; no definite D call. Trimming shortened V by 0 bases and J by 5 bases, and 8 bases separated the two germline ends. Germline V gives CDR1 SGDLS, CDR2 YYNGEE. The CDR3 covers 13 residues. Here the CDR3 reads CASSVGGPTEAFF. The CDR3 bases are TGTGCCAGCAGCGTAGGAGGGCCAACTGAAGCTTTCTTT.

The chain has TRBV25-1 and TRBJ2-7; a possible D gene is TRBD1 (6 bases). Germline CDR1 MGHDK, CDR2 SYGVNS. Trimming pared 4 bases from V and 6 bases from J, leaving 10 bases between. The CDR3 totals 12 residues. Here the CDR3 reads CASSATGFEQYF. The CDR3 bases are TGTGCCAGCAGTGCCACAGGGTTCGAGCAGTACTTC.

V usage is TRBV5-1 and J usage is TRBJ1-4, with 10 bases lining up with TRBD1. Trimming at V came to 4 bases and at J to 8 bases, leaving 8 bases not matched to a gene. The CDR3 length is 15 residues. Germline CDR1 reads SGHRS; CDR2 reads YFSETQ. The CDR3 DNA reads as TGCGCCAGCAGCCTCCGAGGGACAGGGGAGGAAAAACTGTTTTTT. Residues: CASSLRGTGEEKLFF.

The rearrangement joins TRBV7-2 to TRBJ1-1; 8 nucleotides line up with TRBD1. The CDR3 covers 15 residues. Germline assignment: CDR1 SGHTA and CDR2 FQGNSA. The V segment lost 4 bases and the J segment 3 bases; nucleotides outside the gene matches: 7. CDR3 coding DNA: TGTGCCAGCAGCTCGAGACAGGGGCGATACACTGAAGCTTTCTTT. Its protein product is CASSSRQGRYTEAFF.

The chain carries TRBV27 and TRBJ2-7; 7 bases fit TRBD1. Trimming removed 0 bases from V and 1 base from J; junction bases left unmatched: 9. Germline CDR1 MNHEY, CDR2 SMNVEV (reference sequence). The CDR3 consists of 17 residues. DNA of the CDR3: TGTGCCAGCAGTTTATCGAAGGACAGGATAGAATCCTACGAGCAGTACTTC. It codes for CASSLSKDRIESYEQYF.

V gene TRBV5-1 combines with J gene TRBJ1-1; TRBD1 aligns across 11 bases. The CDR3 runs 15 residues. Germline loops: CDR1 SGHRS, CDR2 YFSETQ. With V trimmed by 3 bases and J by 3 bases, 4 bases remained unmatched. DNA of the CDR3: TGCGCCAGCAGCTGGGGGGACAGGGGGGACACTGAAGCTTTCTTT. It yields the protein CASSWGDRGDTEAFF.

The gene calls are TRBV7-3 and TRBJ2-3; a possible D gene is TRBD1 (6 bases). V was trimmed by 4 bases and J by 4 bases, leaving 15 bases between them. CDR1 SGHTA and CDR2 FQGTGA come from the germline V gene. The CDR3 is 15 amino acids. CDR3 loop: CASSSTGTYPDTQYF. Here the CDR3 DNA reads TGTGCCAGCAGCTCTACCGGGACATACCCAGATACGCAGTATTTT.

This sequence joins TRBV7-3 and TRBJ2-1; weak D call: TRBD2 (5 bases). Trimming took off 2 bases at V and 6 bases at J, with 5 bases between the two ends. This CDR3 region has 12 residues. Germline CDR1 reads SGHTA; CDR2 reads FQGTGA. CDR3 sequence reads: CASSLGSNEQFF. The CDR3 bases are TGTGCCAGCAGCTTAGGGAGCAATGAGCAGTTCTTC. The entire variable domain, with the rest obtained from reference TRBV7-3 and TRBJ2-1, is as follows: GAGVSQTPSNKVTEKGKYVELRCDPISGHTALYWYRQSLGQGPEFLIYFQGTGAADDSGLPNDRFFAVRPEGSVSTLKIQRTERGDSAVYLCASSLGSNEQFFGPGTRLTVL.

This clone occurred once. J is TRBJ1-1 and V is TRBV28; the D gene is possibly TRBD1 (6 bases). V lost 6 bases and J lost 2, with 16 bases in between. The germline V gene has CDR1 MDHEN and CDR2 SYDVKM. The CDR3 contains 15 residues. Here the CDR3 reads CASSRDILLNTEAFF. CDR3 bases: TGTGCCAGCAGCAGGGACATACTCCTAAACACTGAAGCTTTCTTT.